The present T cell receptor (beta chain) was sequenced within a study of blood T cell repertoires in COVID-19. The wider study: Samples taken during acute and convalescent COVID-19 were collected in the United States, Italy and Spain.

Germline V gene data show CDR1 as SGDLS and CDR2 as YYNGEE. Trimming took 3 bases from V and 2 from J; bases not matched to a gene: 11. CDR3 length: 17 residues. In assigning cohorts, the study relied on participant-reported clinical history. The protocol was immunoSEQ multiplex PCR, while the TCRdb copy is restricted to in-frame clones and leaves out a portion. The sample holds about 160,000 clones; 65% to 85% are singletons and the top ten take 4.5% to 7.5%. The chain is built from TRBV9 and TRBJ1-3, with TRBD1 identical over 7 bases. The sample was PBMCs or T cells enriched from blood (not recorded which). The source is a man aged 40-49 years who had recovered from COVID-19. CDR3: CASSALGTVVAGNTIYF. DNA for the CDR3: TGTGCCAGCAGCGCCCTGGGGACAGTCGTCGCTGGAAACACCATATATTTT.